This is a list of T cell receptor beta chains from one sample in a study of metastatic and nonmetastatic thyroid tumors. Using MiXCR, TCRdb re-called clones from the PCR reads. The table lists almost 5,500 clones, about 33% of them singletons. Input material: adjacent normal tissue. These receptors were obtained from a female donor with papillary thyroid cancer or a benign thyroid nodule (not recorded which). Some clones in this sample may be carry-over from other donors' samples. Each CDR3 is given with its conserved first and last residue. Each record gives: D gene, clone size, J gene, V gene, CDR3 DNA, CDR3 protein. D genes are given only for firm matches. Expanded clones are given a class, and other clones once, few, many or no size at all.

>.|.|TRBJ1-2|TRBV7-9
TGTGCCAGCAGCTTGGGAGGGAAAGGCTACACCTTC
CASSLGGKGYTF
>.|.|TRBJ2-1|TRBV2
TGTGCCAGCAGGACAGGTAGCTCCTACAATGAGCAGTTCTTC
CASRTGSSYNEQFF
>TRBD2|.|TRBJ2-1|TRBV2
TGTGCCAGCAGTCGACTAGCGAACTCCTACAATGAGCAGTTCTTC
CASSRLANSYNEQFF
>.|.|TRBJ2-2|TRBV20-1
TGCAGTGCTAGAGATTTGTACAGGGCCACCGGGGAGCTGTTTTTT
CSARDLYRATGELFF
>.|.|TRBJ2-3|TRBV6-2/TRBV6-3
TGTGCCAGCACCTCATCTTTTCGGGTGAGCACAGATACGCAGTATTTT
CASTSSFRVSTDTQYF
>TRBD1|.|TRBJ2-7|TRBV5-1
TGCGCCAGCAGCTTGGGCAGGGGGCTTTCCTACGAGCAGTACTTC
CASSLGRGLSYEQYF
>.|.|TRBJ1-1|TRBV11-2
TGTGCCAGCAGCTCCGGACGGGGGAACACTGAAGCTTTCTTT
CASSSGRGNTEAFF
>.|.|TRBJ2-3|TRBV11-1
TGTGCCAGCAGCTTAAGTCGGGGGGCCGTAACAGATACGCAGTATTTT
CASSLSRGAVTDTQYF
>.|few|TRBJ2-7|TRBV6-1
TGTGCCAGCAGTGCAACAAATGGCTACGAGCAGTACTTC
CASSATNGYEQYF
>TRBD1|large|TRBJ1-1|TRBV5-1
TGCGCCAGCAGTCGTTCGGACAGGTCGAGCACTGAAGCTTTCTTT
CASSRSDRSSTEAFF
>.|.|TRBJ1-6|TRBV5-1
TGCGCCAGCAGCACCAGGACAGCCGTTAATTCACCCCTCCACTTT
CASSTRTAVNSPLHF
>.|.|TRBJ1-4|TRBV4-2
TGTGCCAGCAGCCAGACCACGACGTCACAACTGTTTTTT
CASSQTTTSQLFF
>TRBD2|large|TRBJ2-1|TRBV7-9
TGTGCCAGCAGCCGGGAAGCGGGAAGCTCCTACAATGAGCAGTTCTTC
CASSREAGSSYNEQFF
>TRBD1|.|TRBJ1-5|TRBV11-2
TGTGCCAGCAGCTTGTACAGGGGTGGTACGGGGATTAGCAATCAGCCCCAGCATTTT
CASSLYRGGTGISNQPQHF
>.|medium-sized|TRBJ1-5|TRBV12-3/TRBV12-4
TGTGCCAGCATGGGGGATCCCAATCAGCCCCAGCATTTT
CASMGDPNQPQHF
>.|few|TRBJ2-2|TRBV6-5
TGTGCCACCCAGTTCAGGGGCACCGGGGAGCTGTTTTTT
CATQFRGTGELFF
>.|.|TRBJ1-2|TRBV6-1
TGTGCCAGCAGCCGAGGATCAGTGTCCGGTGGCTACACCTTC
CASSRGSVSGGYTF
>.|once|TRBJ2-2|TRBV5-4
TGTGCCAGCAGCTTGGGGTATCAGGGGATGTGGACCGGGGAGCTGTTTTTT
CASSLGYQGMWTGELFF
>.|.|TRBJ1-1|TRBV7-2
TGTGCCAGCAGCTTACCCAGAAAGAACACTGAAGCTTTCTTT
CASSLPRKNTEAFF
>.|.|TRBJ2-7|TRBV7-2
TGTGCCAGCAGCCTCGGGGGCCCGACCTACGAGCAGTACTTC
CASSLGGPTYEQYF
>TRBD1|few|TRBJ1-5|TRBV10-3
TGTGCCATCAGTGAATCGGGGACAGGGCCCCTTAAGGCCCAGCATTTT
CAISESGTGPLKAQHF
>.|.|TRBJ2-1|TRBV3-1
TGTGCCAGCAGCCTGTATGACAGCGACAGGTACAATGAGCAGTTCTTC
CASSLYDSDRYNEQFF
>TRBD2|.|TRBJ2-3|TRBV11-2
TGTGCCAGCAGCTTGGGGGGAGGGGCCGAGGGGCAGTATTTT
CASSLGGGAEGQYF
>TRBD1|.|TRBJ1-2|TRBV11-1
TGTGCCACCCGACAGGGATCCGGCTACACCTTC
CATRQGSGYTF
>.|.|TRBJ1-2|TRBV6-1
TGTGCCAGCAGTGAAAGTGTAGGAGGTGGGGGCTACACCTTC
CASSESVGGGGYTF
>TRBD2|.|TRBJ2-7|TRBV20-1
TGCAGTGCTAGAGGACTAGCGGGAGCCTACGAGCAGTACTTC
CSARGLAGAYEQYF
>.|.|TRBJ2-7|TRBV11-3
TGTGCCAGCAGCTTGGCGTACGGGGGTTCCTACGAGCAGTACTTC
CASSLAYGGSYEQYF
>.|.|TRBJ2-1|TRBV7-1
TGTGCCAGCAGGTCCGTCGTAATCGGTGGGTACTCGGGCTACAATGAACAGTTCTTC
CASRSVVIGGYSGYNEQFF
>TRBD1|.|TRBJ1-2|TRBV10-3
TGTGCCATCAGGCGGACAGGCGGCGGCTACACCTTC
CAIRRTGGGYTF
>.|.|TRBJ1-1|TRBV19
TGTGCCAGTGCGGACTCACGGAACACTGAAGCTTTCTTT
CASADSRNTEAFF
>TRBD2|few|TRBJ2-1|TRBV6-2/TRBV6-3
TGTGCCAGCAGAATAGCGGGAGGGAACAATGAGCAGTTCTTC
CASRIAGGNNEQFF
>.|.|TRBJ1-1|TRBV28
TGTGCCAGCAGTTCCTGGAGGGAAGGGGTCATAATGGGCACTGAAGCTTTCTTT
CASSSWREGVIMGTEAFF
>TRBD2|few|TRBJ2-5|TRBV24-1
TGTGCCACCAGTGATTTGGGACTAGACCAAGAGACCCAGTACTTC
CATSDLGLDQETQYF
>TRBD1|.|TRBJ1-1|TRBV5-1
TGCGCCAGCAGCACTTCACAGGGGGTGAACACTGAAGCTTTCTTT
CASSTSQGVNTEAFF
>TRBD1|.|TRBJ2-7|TRBV7-3
TGTGCCAGCAGCCCGACGAGGGGGCCTACTGACGAGCAGTACTTC
CASSPTRGPTDEQYF